This record looks at one T cell receptor beta chain sequence and its context. As yet, its antigen is unknown. Amplification used 60 Vbeta primers and 13 Jbeta primers. Original methodology: As a later analysis found, there were 80 million or so unique TCR beta chains, of which about 10 million were shared. The table came from immunoSEQ multiplex PCR; TCRdb's copy has only in-frame clones and leaves some out. The D gene and trimming were derived from the DNA, and the V and J assignments and clone size from that table. The sample's table shows approximately 110,000 clones. This sample is drawn from a study of cytomegalovirus exposure and HLA in healthy donors. Study conclusions and caveats: The later analysis indicated that the majority of CMV-associated TCR beta chains appeared HLA-restricted. Three CMV-associated chains were confirmed in vitro to be specific for CMV antigens.

The CDR3 extends over 15 amino acids. Germline-derived CDR1 and CDR2 are MDHEN and SYDVKM. V was clipped by 6 bases and J by 5 bases, with 20 bases between them. The TCR originated in a man aged 40-49 years in good health and CMV-seronegative. The material sequenced was PBMCs. The chain joins TRBV28 to TRBJ2-7; maybe TRBD2 (6 bases). The CDR3 DNA reads TGTGCCAGCAGCACCCCACAAGTTAGCGGACACGAGCAGTACTTC. Encoded protein: CASSTPQVSGHEQYF.